These T cell receptor beta chains were read from a single sample in a study of cytomegalovirus exposure and HLA in healthy donors. Profiled with immunoSEQ multiplex PCR; TCRdb holds only in-frame clones, not every one. The sample consists of about 140,000 clones, 70% to 90% of them appearing once. The sample consisted of PBMCs. All receptors come from a man younger than 30 in good health and CMV-seronegative. Each CDR3 is given without its conserved first and last residue. Fields, in order: CDR3 protein, V gene, J gene, CDR3 length.

CDR3: SAGTGVDSPLH
V: TRBV29-1
J: TRBJ1-6
length: 11

CDR3: SVTDRGHEQY
V: TRBV29-1
J: TRBJ2-7
length: 10

CDR3: ASSLIADSYEQY
V: TRBV11-2
J: TRBJ2-7
length: 12

CDR3: ASSLEGSGAYEQY
V: TRBV7-6
J: TRBJ2-7
length: 13

CDR3: ASSKGLGDRSYEQY
V: TRBV4-1
J: TRBJ2-7
length: 14

CDR3: ASSRKGIGTDYSNQPQH
V: TRBV4-1
J: TRBJ1-5
length: 17

CDR3: AISETGFGNQPQH
V: TRBV10-3
J: TRBJ1-5
length: 13

CDR3: ASSQPGVWKNIQY
V: TRBV4-1
J: TRBJ2-4
length: 13

CDR3: ASTQGVGLGGEETQY
V: TRBV9
J: TRBJ2-5
length: 15

CDR3: ASSRRPAPSSYEQY
V: TRBV7-2
J: TRBJ2-7
length: 14

CDR3: ASSESLGGGTDTQY
V: TRBV6-1
J: TRBJ2-3
length: 14

CDR3: ASSADSATNEKLF
V: TRBV6-1
J: TRBJ1-4
length: 13

CDR3: ASSLGVANEKLF
V: TRBV5-1
J: TRBJ1-4
length: 12

CDR3: ASSQSGRTEAF
V: TRBV14
J: TRBJ1-1
length: 11

CDR3: ASSQLGLAGGQETQY
V: TRBV4-1
J: TRBJ2-5
length: 15

CDR3: ASSYAVNYGYT
V: TRBV6-5
J: TRBJ1-2
length: 11

CDR3: ASSEAGNYGYT
V: TRBV10-2
J: TRBJ1-2
length: 11

CDR3: ASNREKGLGNTIY
V: TRBV9
J: TRBJ1-3
length: 13

CDR3: ASTLGPEAF
V: TRBV19
J: TRBJ1-1
length: 9

CDR3: ASSSSPGSYSYEQY
V: TRBV27
J: TRBJ2-7
length: 14

CDR3: ASSLTGGQPQH
V: TRBV5-6
J: TRBJ1-5
length: 11

CDR3: ASSELRDWLHNEQF
V: TRBV6-1
J: TRBJ2-1
length: 14

CDR3: ASSLSYRGNEQY
V: TRBV7-9
J: TRBJ2-7
length: 12

CDR3: ASSRTSRRGSYEQY
V: TRBV7-9
J: TRBJ2-7
length: 14

CDR3: ASSIPGTGVTDTQY
V: TRBV6-6
J: TRBJ2-3
length: 14

CDR3: ASSPRQGSSYEQY
V: TRBV5-1
J: TRBJ2-7
length: 13

CDR3: ASSPSGGTYEQY
V: TRBV27
J: TRBJ2-7
length: 12

CDR3: ASSELWGRGPPGANVLT
V: TRBV6-1
J: TRBJ2-6
length: 17

CDR3: ASRAIRGGAYEQY
V: TRBV11-2
J: TRBJ2-7
length: 13

CDR3: ASSVERGGYNEQF
V: TRBV9
J: TRBJ2-1
length: 13

CDR3: ASSPFGVRETNTQY
V: TRBV5-6
J: TRBJ2-3
length: 14

CDR3: AIRTGGNTEAF
V: TRBV10-3
J: TRBJ1-1
length: 11

CDR3: ASSVDPGEGTEAF
V: TRBV9
J: TRBJ1-1
length: 13

CDR3: ASRDSMNTEAF
V: TRBV2
J: TRBJ1-1
length: 11

CDR3: ASKAGHSNQPQH
V: TRBV19
J: TRBJ1-5
length: 12

CDR3: SVEGRGLGYGYT
V: TRBV29-1
J: TRBJ1-2
length: 12

CDR3: ASSLGWQGGAGELF
V: TRBV7-2
J: TRBJ2-2
length: 14

CDR3: ASSEGASTDTQY
V: TRBV5-1
J: TRBJ2-3
length: 12

CDR3: ASSLTQGKAQPGRNTIY
V: TRBV13
J: TRBJ1-3
length: 17

CDR3: ASSFHTGLPSGYT
V: TRBV7-2
J: TRBJ1-2
length: 13

CDR3: ASSLAVTGAEAF
V: TRBV5-4
J: TRBJ1-1
length: 12